This note documents a single T cell receptor beta chain sequence. The investigators reverse transcribed all of the isolated RNA, so they sequenced expressed TCRB transcripts. Produced via immunoSEQ multiplex PCR; TCRdb's table is partial and in-frame only. The sample includes under 500,000 clones, roughly 31% of them seen just once. There are 11 residues in the CDR3. The germline V gene encodes CDR1 ENHRY and CDR2 SYGVKD. The V gene lost 4 bases and the J gene lost 8 bases, with 6 bases spanning the gap. These data originate in a study of beta chain features in type 1 diabetes. The chain uses TRBV10-3 and TRBJ2-1, with D possibly matching TRBD2 (5 bases). This sequence was found in a man aged 18 to 30 in good health. Sequences were obtained from naive CD4+ T cells from blood. The CDR3 region is CAISGGDEQFF. Written as DNA, the CDR3 is TGTGCCATCAGTGGGGGAGATGAGCAGTTCTTC.